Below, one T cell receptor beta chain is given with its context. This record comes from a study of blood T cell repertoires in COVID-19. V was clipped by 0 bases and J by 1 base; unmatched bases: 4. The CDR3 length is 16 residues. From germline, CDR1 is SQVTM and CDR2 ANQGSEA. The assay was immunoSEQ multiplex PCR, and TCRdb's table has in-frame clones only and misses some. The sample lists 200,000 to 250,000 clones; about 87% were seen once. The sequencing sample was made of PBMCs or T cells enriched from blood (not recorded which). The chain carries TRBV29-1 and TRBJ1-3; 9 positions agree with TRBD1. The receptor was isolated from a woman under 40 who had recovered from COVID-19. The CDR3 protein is CSVEEVGTGSGNTIYF. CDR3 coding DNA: TGCAGCGTTGAAGAGGTGGGGACAGGGTCTGGAAACACCATATATTTT.